The subject of this entry is one TCR beta chain. Its antigen is currently not known. The sample holds no much larger clone one base away, and base qualities are not on file. This entry belongs to a study of blood T cell repertoires in COVID-19 (dated by TCRdb to 2020 to 2021). Background on the whole study: Samples from collaborators originated in the United States, Italy and Spain and spanned both the acute and convalescent phases of COVID-19. The material from the prospective study consisted of cDNA or gDNA derived from T cells, B-cell-depleted T cells, or PBMCs. Deeply sampled blood TCRbeta repertoires from subjects exposed to, actively infected with, or recovered from COVID-19 were included in the dataset. A freely available public database, intended as a resource for researchers studying the immune response to SARS-CoV-2, is where the repertoires were released. Samples were obtained from the ongoing ImmuneRACE study (first 160 participants) and from over 1,000 subjects provided by 6 global collaborators. Sample metadata almost always included a de-identified subject ID, COVID-19 status, age in years and sex. Where available, HLA class I and class II types were taken from metadata supplied by the sample provider and were not determined by assay-based typing.

The CDR3 starts with the cysteine, ends with the phenylalanine, and has 15 residues. The DNA shown is the 45-base CDR3, in frame from base 1. CDR1 and CDR2 are drawn from the germline V gene: SGHDT, YYEEEE. The germline V end is reduced by 1 base and the J end by 4 bases; junction bases left unmatched: 4. The immunoSEQ Assay, a bias-controlled multiplex PCR, was used to amplify TCRbeta CDR3 regions from genomic DNA. As for the original processing: Within the assay, amplification of reference gene primers was used to estimate how many nucleated cells each sample contained. To quantify the absolute abundance of each unique TCRbeta CDR3 rearrangement, sequence reads were collapsed and filtered. For each sample, productive Simpson clonality was calculated as the square root of Simpson's diversity index over productive rearrangements. In TCRdb, the immuneACCESS table is reduced to in-frame sequences with V and J assigned. These tables do not hold every clone; where another copy was compared, an unresolved V gene accounts for under half, and the others remain unexplained. V and J calls and clone size are as listed in that table; D and trimming were resolved from the DNA. In all, the sample holds 65,000 to 90,000 clones, and around 91% of those were seen once. The ten largest clones add up to approximately 5.3% of the sample.

What the work shows at the level of the full study, not this receptor alone: The quantity of clinical and demographic metadata differed by source and by participant and was supplied without curation.

Each collaborating institution followed its own protocols to collect whole blood in K2EDTA tubes. Collaborator samples were shipped for TCRbeta analysis as frozen whole blood, isolated PBMCs, or DNA extracted from either sample type. The chain was built from TRBV5-6 and TRBJ2-3; the central 9 bases match TRBD1. This sequence originates from a human donor in a cohort sampled during active COVID-19. The sample comprised peripheral blood. The CDR3 corresponds to CASSLRQGGPDTQYF. In nucleotides, the sequence is TGTGCCAGCAGCTTGCGACAGGGGGGGCCAGATACGCAGTATTTT.